The sequence of this T cell receptor beta chain was determined in a study of spatial heterogeneity in lung cancer. V lost 1 base and J lost 9, with 13 bases in between. CDR1 and CDR2 (germline): LNHDA, SQIVND (reference sequence). The CDR3 is made up of 14 amino acids. MiXCR, applied by TCRdb to the 5' RACE reads, yields one record per CDR3 protein. The sample contains about 82,000 distinct CDR3 sequences, roughly 13% of which appear only once. This clonotype was recorded at least ten times. The sample's time point: sample taken at primary tumor resection. The sequenced material consisted of unsorted whole RNA from tumor, nontumor lung or frozen PBMC.

This material consisted of PBMCs, taken at surgery. V is TRBV19 and J is TRBJ1-5; the D is unclear. The sequence came from a male donor with early-stage non-small cell lung cancer. The CDR3 coding sequence is TGTGCCAGTAGTATAGTGCATGGGAAGTGGCCCCAGCATTTT. It translates to CASSIVHGKWPQHF.